Following are 14 T cell receptor beta chains from one sample sequenced in a study of CXCR3-negative and CXCR3-positive naive CD8 T cells. Each TRB cDNA library was prepared by 5' RACE (with UMI labels). Following a re-call of the 5' RACE reads, TCRdb has one entry per CDR3 protein and lacks DNA. The sample has around 84,000 distinct CDR3 sequences. These receptors have no identified antigens. General study results and limits: CXCR3-positive naive cells carried more hydrophobic TRB CDR3s than CXCR3-negative ones.

Sequenced material: naive CXCR3+ CD8+ T cells from blood. As to subset: CD45RO-CCR7+CD27+CD95- naive CD8+ T cells expressing CXCR3 (TNR3+). These receptors were collected from a human donor in good health. Some clones in this sample may be carry-over from other donors' samples.

The V call is TRBV7-9, the J call TRBJ2-1; TCRdb's assignment of TRBD1 cannot be checked, as there is no DNA. Per the germline V gene, CDR1 is SEHNR and CDR2 is FQNEAQ (reference sequence). CDR3 length: 15 residues. CDR3: CASSLNAQGQDEQFF. The full variable domain, rest sourced from reference TRBV7-9 and TRBJ2-1, is DTGVSQNPRHKITKRGQNVTFRCDPISEHNRLYWYRQTLGQGPEFLTYFQNEAQLEKSRLLSDRFSAERPKGSFSTLEIQRTEQGDSAMYLCASSLNAQGQDEQFFGPGTRLTVL.

The CDR3 spells CASSPGPTYYEQYF. The chain joins TRBV7-9 to TRBJ2-7; TCRdb returns TRBD2, unconfirmable since there is no DNA. This CDR3 comprises 14 residues. Germline CDR1 and CDR2: SEHNR and FQNEAQ (reference sequence).

The genes are TRBV5-6 and TRBJ2-5; TCRdb gives TRBD1 as the D gene, but with no DNA this cannot be confirmed. CDR3 length equals 15 residues. Germline loops: CDR1 SGHDT, CDR2 YYEEEE. The CDR3 sequence: CASSLYRGGRETQYF.

J is TRBJ2-1 and V is TRBV7-3; TCRdb outputs TRBD1, but without DNA this stays unchecked. Germline V gene data show CDR1 as SGHTA and CDR2 as FQGTGA. The CDR3 contains 17 residues. CDR3: CASSSVGPGGIRNEQFF.

The rearrangement links TRBV28 to TRBJ2-5; the D call of TRBD1 rests on TCRdb alone, since no DNA is present to check it. Germline CDR1 reads MDHEN; CDR2 reads SYDVKM. This CDR3 has 16 amino acids. This CDR3 reads CASSKPRTVREETQYF.

The chain has TRBV4-1 and TRBJ2-7; as DNA is missing, the TRBD1 call by TCRdb cannot be tested. The CDR3 is 15 residues long. The germline V gene has CDR1 MGHRA and CDR2 YSYEKL. CDR3 region: CASSYRTVGTYEQYF.

The chain has TRBV7-9 and TRBJ1-1. Germline V gene lookup returns CDR1 SEHNR and CDR2 FQNEAQ (reference sequence). This CDR3 contains 14 residues. This CDR3 is CASSYYGPELEAFF.

This chain links TRBV29-1 with TRBJ1-1; TCRdb names TRBD1, which stays unverified in the absence of DNA. Germline CDR1 SQVTM, CDR2 ANQGSEA. The CDR3 has 12 residues. The CDR3 reads CSVVTGGPEAFF.

The genes are TRBV28 and TRBJ1-1. Germline-derived CDR1 and CDR2 are MDHEN and SYDVKM. This CDR3 region has 12 residues. The CDR3 protein is CASSLVNTEAFF.

The V call is TRBV29-1, the J call TRBJ2-7; TCRdb outputs TRBD1, but without DNA this stays unchecked. This CDR3 is 15 amino acids long. The V gene's germline CDR1 is SQVTM and CDR2 ANQGSEA. The CDR3 region is CSVVLPGRPSYEQYF.

J is TRBJ1-1 and V is TRBV29-1. CDR3 length equals 14 residues. Germline CDR1 is SQVTM and CDR2 is ANQGSEA. The CDR3 sequence is CSVKTGGPITEAFF. Using reference TRBV29-1 and TRBJ1-1 for the parts outside the CDR3, the full variable domain is SAVISQKPSRDICQRGTSLTIQCQVDSQVTMMFWYRQQPGQSLTLIATANQGSEATYESGFVIDKFPISRPNLTFSTLTVSNMSPEDSSIYLCSVKTGGPITEAFFGQGTRLTVV.

The chain recombines TRBV10-3 with TRBJ1-4; the TRBD1 assignment by TCRdb is unverifiable without DNA. This CDR3 spans 14 amino acids. The V gene's germline CDR1 is ENHRY and CDR2 SYGVKD. The CDR3 loop reads CAISRGGAVEKLFF.

V is TRBV13 and J is TRBJ2-1. This CDR3 spans 15 amino acids. Germline CDR1 reads PRHDT; CDR2 reads FYEKMQ (reference sequence). CDR3 in amino acids: CASSLGAPVDNEQFF. The complete variable domain, with remaining parts taken from reference TRBV13 and TRBJ2-1, reads AAGVIQSPRHLIKEKRETATLKCYPIPRHDTVYWYQQGPGQDPQFLISFYEKMQSDKGSIPDRFSAQQFSDYHSELNMSSLELGDSALYFCASSLGAPVDNEQFFGPGTRLTVL.

The CDR3 spells CASSLVGASTDTQYF. The rearrangement links TRBV28 to TRBJ2-3. The CDR3 sequence is 15 residues long. Germline CDR1 reads MDHEN; CDR2 reads SYDVKM.